This T cell receptor (beta chain) was sequenced in a study of T-cell memory formation after mild COVID-19. Regarding the study as a whole: The CD4+ clones that contracted clustered mainly within CM and EM, and the CD8+ clones concentrated in EMRA. Prior to infection, memory already included some responding clones, suggesting cross-reactive memory joined.

5'RACE primed at constant segments yielded TCR alpha and TCR beta cDNA libraries bearing sample barcodes and UMIs. TCRdb used MiXCR to reprocess the 5' RACE reads, holding one entry per CDR3 protein. The table shows about 350,000 distinct CDR3 sequences, with around 15% occurring only once. Concerning this clonotype: The antigen remains unidentified.

The length of the CDR3 is 12 residues. The ends lost 9 bases at V and 6 bases at J; junction bases unmatched: 2. Germline V CDR1 and CDR2: KGHDR, SFDVKD. V gene TRBV24-1 combines with J gene TRBJ2-3; 10 bases match TRBD2. The sequenced material came from PBMCs or a T cell subset sorted from them (not recorded which). This TCR was sampled from a man between 18 and 35 years old who had mild COVID-19 (a few samples of this study predate the infection). Cell type and time point are not known. The CDR3 DNA reads as TGTGCCACCGGTAGCGGGAGGGATACGCAGTATTTT. Translation gives CATGSGRDTQYF.